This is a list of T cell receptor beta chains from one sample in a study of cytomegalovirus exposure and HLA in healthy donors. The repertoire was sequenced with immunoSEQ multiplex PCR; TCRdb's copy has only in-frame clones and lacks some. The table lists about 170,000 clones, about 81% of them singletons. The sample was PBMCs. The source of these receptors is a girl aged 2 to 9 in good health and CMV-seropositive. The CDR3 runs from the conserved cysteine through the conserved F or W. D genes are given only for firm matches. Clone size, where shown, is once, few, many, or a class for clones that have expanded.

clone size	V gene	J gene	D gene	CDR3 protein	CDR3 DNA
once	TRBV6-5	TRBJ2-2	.	CASSYREIPTGELFF	TGTGCCAGCAGTTACAGGGAGATCCCGACCGGGGAGCTGTTTTTT
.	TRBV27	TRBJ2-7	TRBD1	CASSVAGTGGLYEQYF	TGTGCCAGCAGTGTTGCCGGGACAGGGGGGTTGTACGAGCAGTACTTC
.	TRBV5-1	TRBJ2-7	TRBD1	CASSPGGTGSYEQYF	TGCGCCAGCAGCCCCGGAGGGACAGGATCTTACGAGCAGTACTTC
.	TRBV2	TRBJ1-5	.	CASRKQGLDNQPQHF	TGTGCCAGCAGAAAACAGGGTTTAGACAATCAGCCCCAGCATTTT
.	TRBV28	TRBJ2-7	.	CASSLSGGPLYEQYF	TGTGCCAGCAGCTTGAGTGGCGGGCCGCTATACGAGCAGTACTTC
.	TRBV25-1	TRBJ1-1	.	CASSESRWGHLNTEAFF	TGTGCCAGCAGTGAATCCCGTTGGGGACACTTGAACACTGAAGCTTTCTTT
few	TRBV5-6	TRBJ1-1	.	CASTLQPNTEAFF	TGTGCTAGCACCTTACAGCCGAACACTGAAGCTTTCTTT
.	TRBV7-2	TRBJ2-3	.	CASSPVEGDTQYF	TGTGCCAGCAGCCCAGTGGAGGGAGATACGCAGTATTTT
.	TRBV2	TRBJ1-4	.	CASSEARRAEKLFF	TGTGCCAGCAGTGAAGCGCGGAGGGCTGAAAAACTGTTTTTT
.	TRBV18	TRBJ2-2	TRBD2	CASSPLTSASNTGELFF	TGTGCCAGCTCACCTTTGACTAGCGCCTCGAACACCGGGGAGCTGTTTTTT
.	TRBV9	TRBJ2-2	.	CASSPPGQDPGELFF	TGTGCCAGCAGCCCCCCAGGGCAGGACCCCGGGGAGCTGTTTTTT
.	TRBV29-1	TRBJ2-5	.	CSGPRVQETQYF	TGCAGCGGACCGAGGGTCCAAGAGACCCAGTACTTC
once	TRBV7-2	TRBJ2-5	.	CASSLGGGGETQYF	TGTGCCAGCAGCTTAGGGGGGGGCGGGGAGACCCAGTACTTC
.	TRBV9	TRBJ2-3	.	CASSRESSTDTQYF	TGTGCCAGCAGTCGGGAGTCTAGCACAGATACGCAGTATTTT
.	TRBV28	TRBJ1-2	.	CASSMGGYGYTF	TGTGCCAGCAGTATGGGAGGCTATGGCTACACCTTC
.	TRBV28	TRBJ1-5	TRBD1	CASRTYRGPYQPQHF	TGTGCCAGCAGAACATACAGGGGGCCCTATCAGCCCCAGCATTTT